These 8 T cell receptor beta chains share one sample of origin, sequenced in a study of T-cell reconstitution after alpha-beta-depleted transplantation in children. Unique molecular identifiers tagged the TCRbeta library. TCRdb re-called the PCR reads with MiXCR, one entry per CDR3 protein. This sample has some 490,000 distinct CDR3 sequences, with around 13% found just once. The sample consisted of PBMCs from the stem cell graft donor, taken from the stem cell graft. These receptors were taken from a human donor who donated a stem cell graft to a child with combined immunodeficiency.

There are many counts of this clonotype. This sequence joins TRBV29-1 and TRBJ1-1, with D unclear. Trimming pared 7 bases from V and 0 bases from J, leaving 12 bases between. The CDR3 covers 13 residues. CDR1 is SQVTM, CDR2 ANQGSEA, per germline. The CDR3 coding sequence is TGCAGCGCCGGACGCAGGCTGAACACTGAAGCTTTCTTT. Encoded protein: CSAGRRLNTEAFF.

V gene TRBV11-2 combines with J gene TRBJ1-2; D is unresolved. The CDR3 runs 14 residues. Trimming cost V 3 bases and J 2 bases, with 10 bases left between them. The germline V gene has CDR1 SGHAT and CDR2 FQNNGV. As DNA, the CDR3 is TGTGCCAGCAGCTTTCCATCAGCCAACTATGGCTACACCTTC. Translating gives CASSFPSANYGYTF.

The chain carries TRBV20-1 and TRBJ1-6, with TRBD1 identical over 7 bases. Looked up from germline, CDR1 is DFQATT and CDR2 is SNEGSKA (reference sequence). With V trimmed by 6 bases and J by 9 bases, 20 bases remained unmatched. The CDR3 is 17 amino acids. Written as DNA, the CDR3 is TGCAGTGCGCGGGACAGCAAACAAATCGGGGTGGGTTCACCCCTCCACTTT. This translates into CSARDSKQIGVGSPLHF.

This clonotype has more than one count but fewer than ten. V gene TRBV9 combines with J gene TRBJ2-3, with TRBD2 matching 13 bases. The CDR3 has 18 amino acids. V was clipped by 5 bases and J by 4 bases; unmatched bases: 13. CDR1 is SGDLS and CDR2 is YYNGEE in the germline V gene. In nucleotides, the CDR3 is TGTGCCAGCAGTGAAGGGACTAGCGGGGACCGTTTCCCAGATACGCAGTATTTT. This sequence encodes CASSEGTSGDRFPDTQYF.

This clonotype was counted ten times or more. The chain carries TRBV12-3 or TRBV12-4 and TRBJ1-2; 8 bases align to TRBD1. V gave up 1 base and J gave up 4 bases; unmatched junction bases: 5. This CDR3 has 15 residues. Here the CDR3 DNA reads TGTGCCAGCAGTTTAGACAGGGGGATAATCTATGGCTACACCTTC. Translation gives CASSLDRGIIYGYTF.

The chain links TRBV12-5 to TRBJ1-1; the D gene is possibly TRBD1 (6 bases). Germline loops: CDR1 LGHNT, CDR2 FRNRAP. The V gene lost 3 bases and the J gene lost 3 bases, with 20 bases spanning the gap. The CDR3 is made up of 17 amino acids. The DNA of the CDR3 is TGTGCTAGTGGTTTTAACACAGGAGGGGGGCCGGACACTGAAGCTTTCTTT. This codes for CASGFNTGGGPDTEAFF.

The sample holds many counts of this clonotype. The J gene is TRBJ2-6, the V gene TRBV15; 11 nucleotides align to TRBD1. CDR1 is LNHNV, CDR2 YYDKDF, per germline (reference sequence). The CDR3 contains 19 residues. Germline trimming cut 3 bases from V and 4 bases from J; bases unmatched to any gene: 11. The CDR3 here is CATSSVAGTGGTGANVLTF. CDR3 nucleotides: TGTGCCACCAGCAGCGTCGCCGGGACAGGGGGTACAGGGGCCAACGTCCTGACTTTC. Combining the CDR3 with reference TRBV15 and TRBJ2-6 gives the whole variable domain DAMVIQNPRYQVTQFGKPVTLSCSQTLNHNVMYWYQQKSSQAPKLLFHYYDKDFNNEADTPDNFQSRRPNTSFCFLDIRSPGLGDTAMYLCATSSVAGTGGTGANVLTFGAGSRLTVL.

J is TRBJ2-5 and V is TRBV20-1; D uncertain. Germline lookup yields CDR1 DFQATT and CDR2 SNEGSKA (reference sequence). Trimming cost V 0 bases and J 7 bases, with 9 bases left between them. The CDR3 spans 12 residues. In nucleotides, the CDR3 is TGCAGTGCTAGAGACGGATTAGGGACCCAGTACTTC. Its protein product is CSARDGLGTQYF.